This passage covers 2 T cell receptor beta chains from one sample sequenced in a study of T cell responses to AZD1222 COVID-19 vaccine. Here immunoSEQ multiplex PCR was the method, and the copy in TCRdb shows in-frame clones only, minus some. Among 120,000 to 150,000 clones, 91% were seen once, and the ten largest hold 4% to 6%. The sample here was peripheral blood, taken on day 0 of AZD1222 vaccination. The receptor source for this set is an adult in good health.

This chain links TRBV10-3 with TRBJ2-6, with 11 bases aligning to TRBD2. Looked up from germline, CDR1 is ENHRY and CDR2 is SYGVKD. With 0 bases clipped from V and 4 bases from J, the junction kept 5 bases outside the gene matches. CDR3 length: 18 residues. This CDR3 reads CAISESLAGGNGANVLTF. CDR3 nucleotide sequence: TGTGCCATCAGTGAGTCGCTAGCGGGAGGAAACGGGGCCAACGTCCTGACTTTC.

The CDR3 DNA reads as TGTGCCAGCAGCTTAGCGTACGAGGGCACAGATACGCAGTATTTT. Translation: CASSLAYEGTDTQYF. The chain links TRBV7-2 to TRBJ2-3, with D hard to call. The ends were cut back, 0 bases at V and 1 base at J, with 8 bases in the middle. Germline V lookup: CDR1 SGHTA, CDR2 FQGNSA. The CDR3 runs to 15 residues.